This TCR beta chain is drawn from a study of T cells in Graves' hyperthyroidism and ophthalmopathy. This CDR3 region has 15 residues. V gave up 11 bases and J gave up 8 bases, with 25 bases separating them. Germline V CDR1 and CDR2: LNHDA, SQIVND (reference sequence). TCR beta CDR3 region amplification was performed from RNA transcripts. A first-round RT-PCR of the TCR CDR3 used the HTBI primer set. Each CDR3 protein gets one entry after TCRdb re-called the multiplex PCR reads with MiXCR. The sample shows 340,000 or so distinct CDR3 sequences, 15% to 20% of them seen only once. The rearrangement joins TRBV19 to TRBJ2-1; perhaps TRBD2 as D (7 bases). The sequencing input was blood. This TCR came from a woman aged 45-65 years with Graves' hyperthyroidism. The CDR3 sequence: CAVSRKGGLVDEQFF. The CDR3 DNA sequence: TGTGCCGTATCCCGAAAGGGGGGGCTTGTGGATGAGCAGTTCTTC.